This TCR beta chain derives from a study of T cell changes during pregnancy in multiple sclerosis. The repertoire was sequenced with immunoSEQ multiplex PCR; TCRdb's copy has only in-frame clones and lacks some. Of around 21,000 clones listed, less than 90% were seen once; the top ten hold about 20%. The CDR3 length is 16 residues. The V end lost 4 bases, the J end lost 0 bases, and 13 bases lay between the germline ends. Germline assignment: CDR1 LGHNA and CDR2 YSLEER. This receptor was obtained from a female donor in good health, enrolled as a control in a pregnancy study. The rearrangement links TRBV4-3 to TRBJ2-1, with D possibly matching TRBD1 (6 bases). Sequencing used CD8+ T cells from peripheral blood mononuclear cells, obtained after pregnancy. This CDR3 is CASSLVLDSSYNEQFF. The CDR3 nucleotides read TGCGCCAGCAGCCTTGTGCTGGACAGCTCCTACAATGAGCAGTTCTTC.